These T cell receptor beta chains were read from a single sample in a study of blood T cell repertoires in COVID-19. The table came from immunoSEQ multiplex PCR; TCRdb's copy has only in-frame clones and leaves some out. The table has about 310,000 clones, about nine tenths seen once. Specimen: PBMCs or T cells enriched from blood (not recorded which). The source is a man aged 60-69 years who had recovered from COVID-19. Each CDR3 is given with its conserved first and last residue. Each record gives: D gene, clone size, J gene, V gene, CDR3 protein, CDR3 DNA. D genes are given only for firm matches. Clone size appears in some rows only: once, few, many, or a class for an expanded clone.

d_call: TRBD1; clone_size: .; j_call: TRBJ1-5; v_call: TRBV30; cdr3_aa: CAWAGGRNSNQPQHF; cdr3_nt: TGTGCCTGGGCAGGGGGCAGGAATAGCAATCAGCCCCAGCATTTT
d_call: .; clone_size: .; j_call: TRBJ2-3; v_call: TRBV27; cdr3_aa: CASSLSRSTDTQYF; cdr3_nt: TGTGCCAGCAGTTTGAGTCGAAGCACAGATACGCAGTATTTT
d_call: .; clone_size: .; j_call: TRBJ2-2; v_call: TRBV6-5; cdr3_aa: CASSRLDSNTGELFF; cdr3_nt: TGTGCCAGCAGCCGCCTCGACTCGAACACCGGGGAGCTGTTTTTT
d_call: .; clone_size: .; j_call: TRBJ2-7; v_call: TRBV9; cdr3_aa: CASSVHYKDSLGEQYF; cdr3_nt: TGTGCCAGCAGCGTACACTATAAGGACAGCTTGGGTGAGCAGTACTTC
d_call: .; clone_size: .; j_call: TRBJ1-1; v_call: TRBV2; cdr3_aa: CASRYRNTEAFF; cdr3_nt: TGTGCCAGCAGGTACAGGAACACTGAAGCTTTCTTT
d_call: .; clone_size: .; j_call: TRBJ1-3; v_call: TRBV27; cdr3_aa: CASSLDSSGNTIYF; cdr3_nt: TGTGCCAGCAGTTTAGACAGCTCTGGAAACACCATATATTTT
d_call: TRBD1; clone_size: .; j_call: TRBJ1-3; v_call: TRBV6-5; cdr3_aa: CASMGDRARVNTIYF; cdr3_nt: TGTGCCAGCATGGGAGACAGGGCGCGAGTGAACACCATATATTTT
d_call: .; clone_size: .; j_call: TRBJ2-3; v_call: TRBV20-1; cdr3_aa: CSASRMGGPFLFDTQYF; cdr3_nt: TGCAGTGCTAGTAGGATGGGAGGCCCCTTTTTGTTCGATACGCAGTATTTT
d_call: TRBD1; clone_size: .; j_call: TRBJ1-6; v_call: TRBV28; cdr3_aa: CASSGTGTGANSPLHF; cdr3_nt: TGTGCCAGCAGTGGCACCGGGACAGGGGCTAATTCACCCCTCCACTTT
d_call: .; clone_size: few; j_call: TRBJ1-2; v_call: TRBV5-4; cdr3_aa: CASSPRDMVGYTF; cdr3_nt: TGTGCCAGCAGCCCCCGGGACATGGTTGGCTACACCTTC
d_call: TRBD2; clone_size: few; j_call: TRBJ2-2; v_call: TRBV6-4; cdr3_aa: CASSPGLAETGELFF; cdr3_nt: TGTGCCAGCAGCCCGGGACTAGCGGAAACCGGGGAGCTGTTTTTT